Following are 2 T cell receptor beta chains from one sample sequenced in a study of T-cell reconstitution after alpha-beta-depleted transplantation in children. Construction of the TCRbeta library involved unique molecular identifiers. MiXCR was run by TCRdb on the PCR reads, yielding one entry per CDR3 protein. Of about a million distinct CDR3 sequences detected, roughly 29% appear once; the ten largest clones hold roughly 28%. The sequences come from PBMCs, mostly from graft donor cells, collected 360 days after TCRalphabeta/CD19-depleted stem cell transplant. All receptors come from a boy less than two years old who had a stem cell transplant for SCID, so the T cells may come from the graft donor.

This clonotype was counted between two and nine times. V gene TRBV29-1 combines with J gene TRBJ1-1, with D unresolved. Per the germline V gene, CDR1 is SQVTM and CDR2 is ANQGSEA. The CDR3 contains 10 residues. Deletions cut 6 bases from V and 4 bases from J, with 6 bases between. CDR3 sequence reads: CSVVFTEAFF. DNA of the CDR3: TGCAGCGTGGTTTTCACTGAAGCTTTCTTT.

The CDR3 DNA sequence: TGTGCCAGCAGCTTAAGTCCCGGTCCCACCTACGAGCAGTACTTC. As protein: CASSLSPGPTYEQYF. The V gene is TRBV7-2, the J gene TRBJ2-7; no clear D gene. In germline, CDR1 is SGHTA, CDR2 FQGNSA. Trimming took 2 bases from V and 2 from J, leaving 13 bases between them. CDR3 length: 15 amino acids.